Listed here are 7 T cell receptor beta chains from one sample, sequenced in a study of long-term antiretroviral therapy in people with HIV. Assay version v3.0 of immunoSEQ was used, and it was run at survey level. TCRdb's copy holds only in-frame clones and misses some; the assay was immunoSEQ multiplex PCR. The data show about 27,000 clones, about 82% seen once. The material was unsorted PBMCs, obtained 0.8 years before starting antiretroviral therapy. The receptors were gathered from a man between 18 and 35 years old with HIV.

The chain joins TRBV7-8 to TRBJ1-1; possible D gene TRBD1, 6 bases. The CDR3 covers 15 residues. Germline V gene sequence: CDR1 SGHVS, CDR2 FQNEAQ. Deletions cut 1 base from V and 4 bases from J, with 13 bases between. The CDR3 protein is CASSLGGASGTEAFF. For the CDR3, the DNA is TGTGCCAGCAGCTTAGGGGGGGCGTCTGGCACTGAAGCTTTCTTT. The full variable domain, its missing parts supplied by reference TRBV7-8 and TRBJ1-1, is GAGVSQSPRYKVAKRGQDVALRCDPISGHVSLFWYQQALGQGPEFLTYFQNEAQLDKSGLPSDRFFAERPEGSVSTLKIQRTQQEDSAVYLCASSLGGASGTEAFFGQGTRLTVV.

The V call is TRBV9, the J call TRBJ2-5; D is ambiguous. V was pared by 0 bases and J by 1 base, with 10 bases between. CDR3 length equals 15 residues. Germline CDR1 SGDLS, CDR2 YYNGEE. The CDR3 nucleotides read TGTGCCAGCAGCGTAGGCGGAGCGAGCCAAGAGACCCAGTACTTC. Its translation: CASSVGGASQETQYF.

The chain joins TRBV10-3 to TRBJ2-7; the match to TRBD2 covers 14 bases. Germline V gene lookup returns CDR1 ENHRY and CDR2 SYGVKD. The CDR3 is made up of 16 amino acids. Trimming at V came to 3 bases and at J to 9 bases, leaving 10 bases not matched to a gene. The CDR3 DNA reads TGTGCCATCAGTGACCACGGACTAGCGGGAGGAGTGGTGCAGTACTTC. Translation gives CAISDHGLAGGVVQYF.

The chain uses TRBV18 and TRBJ2-2; TRBD1 matches 9 bases. Germline V gene data show CDR1 as KGHSH and CDR2 as LQKENI. Trimming at V came to 3 bases and at J to 3 bases, leaving 8 bases not matched to a gene. There are 17 residues in the CDR3. The CDR3 loop reads CASSPALTGGHTGELFF. The CDR3 bases are TGTGCCAGCTCACCCGCTTTAACAGGGGGCCACACCGGGGAGCTGTTTTTT.

The V call is TRBV11-2, the J call TRBJ1-5, with TRBD1 matching 8 bases. This CDR3 is built from 14 residues. With V trimmed by 2 bases and J by 7 bases, 4 bases remained unmatched. Germline values: CDR1 SGHAT, CDR2 FQNNGV. CDR3 sequence: CASSLQGARQPQHF. CDR3 DNA sequence: TGTGCCAGCAGCTTACAGGGGGCGCGCCAGCCCCAGCATTTT.

This sequence joins TRBV6-1 and TRBJ2-5; D perhaps matches TRBD2 (6 bases). The germline V gene encodes CDR1 MNHNS and CDR2 SASEGT. The CDR3 runs 17 residues. Trimming took 0 bases from V and 1 from J, leaving 15 bases between them. The CDR3 DNA is TGTGCCAGCAGTGAAGCGCGGGTAGCGGAGATCCAAGAGACCCAGTACTTC. This encodes CASSEARVAEIQETQYF.

V is TRBV29-1 and J is TRBJ2-7; 9 bases fit TRBD1. Losses at the gene ends were 1 base for V and 6 bases for J; bases not matched to a gene: 1. The CDR3 loop spans 12 amino acids. Germline V CDR1 and CDR2: SQVTM, ANQGSEA. The CDR3 region has the DNA TGCAGCGTTGAAGGGGACAGGGTCGAGCAGTACTTC. It codes for CSVEGDRVEQYF.